This T cell receptor beta chain comes out of a study of graft-versus-host responses after intestinal transplantation. Study-wide context: Each recipient received a multivisceral, liver-intestinal, or isolated intestinal graft. Induction using anti-thymocyte globulin, followed by tacrolimus and steroids for about 3 years, was given to all recipients.

The CDR3 runs 15 residues. V lost 0 bases to trimming and J lost 4 bases, with 10 bases between them. Germline assignment: CDR1 SEHNR and CDR2 FQNEAQ (reference sequence). Remarks on this clone: Antigen unknown.

The study, taken as a whole, reports: GvH clonotypes were identified within recipient marrow, with a subset emerging first in ileum or blood. With peak circulating GvH clone levels came an association with early post-transplant HvG declines.

Sequencing used immunoSEQ multiplex PCR; TCRdb keeps in-frame clones, though not all of them. There are under 85,000 clones in the sample; 85% to 95% occur only once, and 0.53% lies in the top ten. The chain couples TRBV7-9 to TRBJ1-5; the D gene is possibly TRBD1 (6 bases). This clonotype was obtained from a human donor who received an intestinal transplant. This material consisted of unstimulated CD8+ T cells sorted from spleen or lymph node cells, taken before intestinal transplant. The DNA of the CDR3 is TGTGCCAGCAGCTTAGCGGGGGGGCCAAATCAGCCCCAGCATTTT. This encodes CASSLAGGPNQPQHF.